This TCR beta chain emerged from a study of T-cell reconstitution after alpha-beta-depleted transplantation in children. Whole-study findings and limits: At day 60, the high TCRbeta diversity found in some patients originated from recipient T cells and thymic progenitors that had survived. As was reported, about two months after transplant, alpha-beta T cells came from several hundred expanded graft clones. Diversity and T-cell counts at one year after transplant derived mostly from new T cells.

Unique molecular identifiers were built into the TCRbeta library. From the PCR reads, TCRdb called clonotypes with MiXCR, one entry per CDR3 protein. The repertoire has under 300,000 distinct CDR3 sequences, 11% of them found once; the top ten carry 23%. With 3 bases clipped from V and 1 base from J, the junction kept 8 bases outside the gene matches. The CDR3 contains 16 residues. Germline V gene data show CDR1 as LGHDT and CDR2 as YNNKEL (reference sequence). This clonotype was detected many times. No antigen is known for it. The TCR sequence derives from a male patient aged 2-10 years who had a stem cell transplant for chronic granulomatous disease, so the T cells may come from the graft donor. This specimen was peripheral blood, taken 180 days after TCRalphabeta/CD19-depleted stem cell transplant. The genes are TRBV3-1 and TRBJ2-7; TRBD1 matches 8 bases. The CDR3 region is CASSQIGRTGSYEQYF. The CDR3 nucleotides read TGTGCCAGCAGCCAGATTGGGAGGACAGGGTCCTACGAGCAGTACTTC.